Listed below are T cell receptor beta chains from one sample, sequenced in a study of PD-1 blockade in classical Hodgkin lymphoma. Sequencing was performed with immunoSEQ multiplex PCR; in TCRdb, only in-frame clones are kept and a portion is missing. The sample yields more than 15,000 clones, over 55% seen once. The source material was peripheral blood mononuclear cells (PBMCs), sampled before the second cycle of nivolumab. Receptors originate from a human donor with classical Hodgkin lymphoma. Each CDR3 is given with its conserved first and last residue. The D gene is left open where the match is weak. Clone size is stated in some rows and not others, as once, few, many or a class when expanded.

v_gene: TRBV7-6
j_gene: TRBJ2-7
d_gene: NA
len: 15
abundance: NA
CDR3nt: TGTGCCAGCAGCCCCGCCGTAGGGGAGTCCTACGAGCAGTACTTC
CDR3aa: CASSPAVGESYEQYF

v_gene: TRBV18
j_gene: TRBJ1-2
d_gene: NA
len: 15
abundance: few
CDR3nt: TGTGCCAGCTCAGACCCCCAACAGGCCGACTATGGCTACACCTTC
CDR3aa: CASSDPQQADYGYTF

v_gene: TRBV9
j_gene: TRBJ2-1
d_gene: NA
len: 16
abundance: NA
CDR3nt: TGTGCCAGCAGCGTACCCCGCTCGGGGGTTATGCGGGAGCAGTTCTTC
CDR3aa: CASSVPRSGVMREQFF

v_gene: TRBV5-1
j_gene: TRBJ2-2
d_gene: TRBD1
len: 15
abundance: NA
CDR3nt: TGCGCCAGCAGTGTTCAGGGGGCGAACACCGGGGAGCTGTTTTTT
CDR3aa: CASSVQGANTGELFF

v_gene: TRBV27
j_gene: TRBJ2-5
d_gene: TRBD1
len: 12
abundance: NA
CDR3nt: TGTGCCAGCAGTCGCCCGGGACAGGAGCAGTACTTC
CDR3aa: CASSRPGQEQYF

v_gene: TRBV10-3
j_gene: TRBJ2-7
d_gene: TRBD1
len: 14
abundance: NA
CDR3nt: TGTGCCATCAGCGGGACAGGGGAAACCTACGAGCAGTACTTC
CDR3aa: CAISGTGETYEQYF

v_gene: TRBV6-1
j_gene: TRBJ2-7
d_gene: NA
len: 13
abundance: NA
CDR3nt: TGTGCCAGCAGCGCCGAGACCTCCTACGAGCAGTACTTC
CDR3aa: CASSAETSYEQYF

v_gene: TRBV19
j_gene: TRBJ2-2
d_gene: NA
len: 16
abundance: NA
CDR3nt: TGTGCCAGTAGTATACGGGGAGACCCCAACACCGGGGAGCTGTTTTTT
CDR3aa: CASSIRGDPNTGELFF

v_gene: TRBV27
j_gene: TRBJ2-5
d_gene: NA
len: 10
abundance: few
CDR3nt: TGTGCCAGCGGCTGGGAGACCCAGTACTTC
CDR3aa: CASGWETQYF

v_gene: TRBV5-1
j_gene: TRBJ2-7
d_gene: NA
len: 14
abundance: medium-sized
CDR3nt: TGCGCCAGCAGCTTGGATCCCTCATCCTACGAGCAGTACTTC
CDR3aa: CASSLDPSSYEQYF

v_gene: TRBV5-6
j_gene: TRBJ2-5
d_gene: TRBD1
len: 18
abundance: few
CDR3nt: TGTGCCAGCAGCTTGGCCAGGGACAGGTTAAAAGGTTTAACGACCCAGTACTTC
CDR3aa: CASSLARDRLKGLTTQYF

v_gene: TRBV28
j_gene: TRBJ2-2
d_gene: TRBD2
len: 16
abundance: NA
CDR3nt: TGTGCCAGCAGTTTAAAAGCGGGAGTTGCCACCGGGGAGCTGTTTTTT
CDR3aa: CASSLKAGVATGELFF

v_gene: TRBV11-1
j_gene: TRBJ2-1
d_gene: NA
len: 15
abundance: medium-sized
CDR3nt: TGTGCCAGCAGCTTCAATGGGGGATGGGGGAATGAGCAGTTCTTC
CDR3aa: CASSFNGGWGNEQFF

v_gene: TRBV30
j_gene: TRBJ2-1
d_gene: NA
len: 14
abundance: few
CDR3nt: TGTGCCGCTCCCAGGGGAAGGGGATACAATGAGCAGTTCTTC
CDR3aa: CAAPRGRGYNEQFF

v_gene: TRBV5-1
j_gene: TRBJ1-1
d_gene: TRBD1
len: 17
abundance: NA
CDR3nt: TGCGCCAGCAGCCGAGGACAGGGGGCTTGGGGATACACTGAAGCTTTCTTT
CDR3aa: CASSRGQGAWGYTEAFF

v_gene: TRBV12-5
j_gene: TRBJ1-1
d_gene: NA
len: 13
abundance: NA
CDR3nt: TGTGCTAGTAGTAGGAGGAGGAACACTGAAGCTTTCTTT
CDR3aa: CASSRRRNTEAFF

v_gene: TRBV10-1
j_gene: TRBJ2-1
d_gene: TRBD2
len: 15
abundance: once
CDR3nt: TGCGCCAGCAGTGATTACCTAGCGGGAGCGAATGAGCAGTTCTTC
CDR3aa: CASSDYLAGANEQFF

v_gene: TRBV18
j_gene: TRBJ2-3
d_gene: TRBD2
len: 16
abundance: few
CDR3nt: TGTGCCAGCTCACCACCCCCGGGAGGCGACGCAGATACGCAGTATTTT
CDR3aa: CASSPPPGGDADTQYF

v_gene: TRBV7-2
j_gene: TRBJ2-7
d_gene: NA
len: 15
abundance: NA
CDR3nt: TGTGCCAGCAGCGCACGGGCGGGTAATTCCTACGAGCAGTACTTC
CDR3aa: CASSARAGNSYEQYF

v_gene: TRBV2
j_gene: TRBJ1-5
d_gene: NA
len: 14
abundance: NA
CDR3nt: TGTGCCAGCAGGGCGACGGGACTTCGTGAGCCCCAGCATTTT
CDR3aa: CASRATGLREPQHF

v_gene: TRBV6-1
j_gene: TRBJ2-7
d_gene: TRBD1
len: 13
abundance: NA
CDR3nt: TGTGCCAGCAGACGACAGGGAAGCTACGAGCAGTACTTC
CDR3aa: CASRRQGSYEQYF

v_gene: TRBV6-6
j_gene: TRBJ1-1
d_gene: TRBD1
len: 11
abundance: few
CDR3nt: TGTGCCAGCAGCTACAGGGGCATAGCTTTCTTT
CDR3aa: CASSYRGIAFF

v_gene: TRBV4-1
j_gene: TRBJ1-5
d_gene: NA
len: 15
abundance: NA
CDR3nt: TGCGCCAGCAGTCAACCAATCTGGGGGGCTCAGCCCCAGCATTTT
CDR3aa: CASSQPIWGAQPQHF

v_gene: TRBV6-5
j_gene: TRBJ1-6
d_gene: NA
len: 12
abundance: few
CDR3nt: TGTGCCAGCAGTTCTATTAATTCACCCCTCCACTTT
CDR3aa: CASSSINSPLHF

v_gene: TRBV27
j_gene: TRBJ2-1
d_gene: NA
len: 13
abundance: NA
CDR3nt: TGTGCCAGCAGTTTACGGACCTACAATGAGCAGTTCTTC
CDR3aa: CASSLRTYNEQFF

v_gene: TRBV6-1
j_gene: TRBJ2-3
d_gene: NA
len: 13
abundance: NA
CDR3nt: TGTGCCAGCAAATATGGAAGCACAGATACGCAGTATTTT
CDR3aa: CASKYGSTDTQYF

v_gene: TRBV2
j_gene: TRBJ2-3
d_gene: NA
len: 15
abundance: NA
CDR3nt: TGTGCCAGCAGTGAAAAACTGGGGCGCACAGATACGCAGTATTTT
CDR3aa: CASSEKLGRTDTQYF

v_gene: TRBV10-2
j_gene: TRBJ2-1
d_gene: NA
len: 15
abundance: NA
CDR3nt: TGCGCCAGCAGTGTAACGGGAGATCCCTACAATGAGCAGTTCTTC
CDR3aa: CASSVTGDPYNEQFF

v_gene: TRBV11-2
j_gene: TRBJ1-4
d_gene: NA
len: 15
abundance: NA
CDR3nt: TGTGCCAGCAGCCTCTGGACCGTAAGGGGGGAAAAACTGTTTTTT
CDR3aa: CASSLWTVRGEKLFF

v_gene: TRBV7-2
j_gene: TRBJ2-5
d_gene: NA
len: 13
abundance: NA
CDR3nt: TGTGCCAGCAGCTCTAGGACGGGGGAGACCCAGTACTTC
CDR3aa: CASSSRTGETQYF

v_gene: TRBV7-8
j_gene: TRBJ2-3
d_gene: NA
len: 13
abundance: NA
CDR3nt: TGTGCCAGCAGCTTAGAGGGACCAGATACGCAGTATTTT
CDR3aa: CASSLEGPDTQYF

v_gene: TRBV19
j_gene: TRBJ2-4
d_gene: NA
len: 13
abundance: NA
CDR3nt: TGTGCCAGTAGTATAGAGCAAAAAAACATTCAGTACTTC
CDR3aa: CASSIEQKNIQYF

v_gene: TRBV6-5
j_gene: TRBJ2-7
d_gene: TRBD1
len: 14
abundance: NA
CDR3nt: TGTGCCAGCAGTTACGGGACAGGGGGGCGCGAGCAGTACTTC
CDR3aa: CASSYGTGGREQYF

v_gene: TRBV30
j_gene: TRBJ1-5
d_gene: NA
len: 16
abundance: NA
CDR3nt: TGTGCCTGGAGTGTAGAGGGGCTCCCTAGCAATCAGCCCCAGCATTTT
CDR3aa: CAWSVEGLPSNQPQHF

v_gene: TRBV6-4
j_gene: TRBJ2-1
d_gene: NA
len: 13
abundance: NA
CDR3nt: TGTGCCAGCAGTGACTCGATCGGGGACGAGCAGTTCTTC
CDR3aa: CASSDSIGDEQFF

v_gene: TRBV18
j_gene: TRBJ2-7
d_gene: TRBD1
len: 13
abundance: NA
CDR3nt: TGTGCCAGCTCCAAGACAGGGTACTACGAGCAGTACTTC
CDR3aa: CASSKTGYYEQYF

v_gene: TRBV5-1
j_gene: TRBJ2-1
d_gene: NA
len: 14
abundance: once
CDR3nt: TGCGCCAGCAAATTGGCTAGCGCCTACAATGAGCAGTTCTTC
CDR3aa: CASKLASAYNEQFF

v_gene: TRBV29-1
j_gene: TRBJ2-1
d_gene: TRBD2
len: 11
abundance: NA
CDR3nt: TGCAGCGTTCAGACTAGCGATGAGCAGTTCTTC
CDR3aa: CSVQTSDEQFF

v_gene: TRBV4-1
j_gene: TRBJ1-5
d_gene: NA
len: 15
abundance: NA
CDR3nt: TGCGCCAGCAGCACGGACAATTGGGCGAATCAGCCCCAGCATTTT
CDR3aa: CASSTDNWANQPQHF

v_gene: TRBV28
j_gene: TRBJ1-3
d_gene: NA
len: 16
abundance: NA
CDR3nt: TGTGCCAGCAGCAGTCCAGGGGCCCACTCTGGAAACACCATATATTTT
CDR3aa: CASSSPGAHSGNTIYF

v_gene: TRBV15
j_gene: TRBJ1-4
d_gene: TRBD1
len: 15
abundance: NA
CDR3nt: TGTGCCACCAGCAACGGACAGGGCCATAATGAAAAACTGTTTTTT
CDR3aa: CATSNGQGHNEKLFF

v_gene: TRBV27
j_gene: TRBJ1-1
d_gene: TRBD1
len: 14
abundance: NA
CDR3nt: TGTGCCAGCAGTTTAACCACAGGGGTCACTGAAGCTTTCTTT
CDR3aa: CASSLTTGVTEAFF

v_gene: TRBV5-1
j_gene: TRBJ1-1
d_gene: NA
len: 14
abundance: NA
CDR3nt: TGCGCCAGCAGGGGGGCGGCATGGGACACTGAAGCTTTCTTT
CDR3aa: CASRGAAWDTEAFF

v_gene: TRBV23-1
j_gene: TRBJ2-1
d_gene: TRBD2
len: 16
abundance: NA
CDR3nt: TGCGCCAGCGGGCAAAAGCGGGAGCAAGACTACAATGAGCAGTTCTTC
CDR3aa: CASGQKREQDYNEQFF

v_gene: TRBV7-8
j_gene: TRBJ2-7
d_gene: TRBD2
len: 14
abundance: few
CDR3nt: TGTGCCAGCAGCTTAGTAGCGGGAGGGTACGAGCAGTACTTC
CDR3aa: CASSLVAGGYEQYF